Listed below are T cell receptor beta chains from one sample, sequenced in a study of T cell responses to AZD1222 COVID-19 vaccine. Clones were read by immunoSEQ multiplex PCR, and TCRdb kept only the in-frame ones, dropping some. The sample records under 150,000 clones, 92% being singletons. Sequencing used peripheral blood, obtained on day 0 of AZD1222 vaccination. The receptors stem from an adult in good health. Each CDR3 is given with its conserved first and last residue. Each record gives: J gene, V gene, D gene, CDR3 DNA, CDR3 protein. A D gene is named only where the DNA matches it firmly.

J gene: TRBJ2-1; V gene: TRBV7-9; D gene: -; CDR3 DNA: TGTGCCAGCAGCAGAGGGGTCAATGAGCAGTTCTTC; CDR3 protein: CASSRGVNEQFF
J gene: TRBJ1-1; V gene: TRBV9; D gene: -; CDR3 DNA: TGTGCCAGCAGCGTAGAACAGGGAGACACTGAAGCTTTCTTT; CDR3 protein: CASSVEQGDTEAFF
J gene: TRBJ2-2; V gene: TRBV9; D gene: TRBD1; CDR3 DNA: TGTGCCACTCGACAGGGCCGGACCGGGGAGCTGTTTTTT; CDR3 protein: CATRQGRTGELFF
J gene: TRBJ2-1; V gene: TRBV5-1; D gene: -; CDR3 DNA: TGCGCCAGCAGCTTGGATCGGAACTACAATGAGCAGTTCTTC; CDR3 protein: CASSLDRNYNEQFF
J gene: TRBJ2-1; V gene: TRBV6-5; D gene: -; CDR3 DNA: TGTGCCAGCAGTTACGCCCTCGGGCTCTCGGCAGCGGAGCAGTTCTTC; CDR3 protein: CASSYALGLSAAEQFF
J gene: TRBJ1-2; V gene: TRBV5-1; D gene: TRBD1; CDR3 DNA: TGCGCCAGCAGCTTGCAGGTAGACAGGGGGTATGGCTACACCTTC; CDR3 protein: CASSLQVDRGYGYTF
J gene: TRBJ1-1; V gene: TRBV2; D gene: -; CDR3 DNA: TGTGCCAGCAGTGAAACTGGGGTAGGAACTGAAGCTTTCTTT; CDR3 protein: CASSETGVGTEAFF
J gene: TRBJ2-2; V gene: TRBV10-3; D gene: -; CDR3 DNA: TGTGCCATCAGTGAGGATAGGGGGTCCGGGGAGCTGTTTTTT; CDR3 protein: CAISEDRGSGELFF
J gene: TRBJ2-3; V gene: TRBV24-1; D gene: TRBD2; CDR3 DNA: TGTGCCACCAGTGACCGGGAGGGACTAGATACGCAGTATTTT; CDR3 protein: CATSDREGLDTQYF
J gene: TRBJ1-2; V gene: TRBV6-6; D gene: -; CDR3 DNA: TGTGCCAGCCGTACGATGGGGGCGACCTATGGCTACACCTTC; CDR3 protein: CASRTMGATYGYTF
J gene: TRBJ2-7; V gene: TRBV5-1; D gene: TRBD2; CDR3 DNA: TGCGCCAGCAGCCGAGAGACTAGCGGGAGGGGGGAGCAGTACTTC; CDR3 protein: CASSRETSGRGEQYF
J gene: TRBJ2-2; V gene: TRBV24-1; D gene: TRBD2; CDR3 DNA: TGTGCCACCAGTGATTTGGGGACTAGCGGGACCACCGGGGAGCTGTTTTTT; CDR3 protein: CATSDLGTSGTTGELFF
J gene: TRBJ1-2; V gene: TRBV5-4; D gene: TRBD1; CDR3 DNA: TGTGCCAGCAGCTTCATCCAGGGGGCGCCTGATGGCTACACCTTC; CDR3 protein: CASSFIQGAPDGYTF
J gene: TRBJ1-2; V gene: TRBV7-9; D gene: -; CDR3 DNA: TGTGCCAGCAGTATCTGGGGGGGTCGCTATGGCTACACCTTC; CDR3 protein: CASSIWGGRYGYTF
J gene: TRBJ2-7; V gene: TRBV14; D gene: TRBD2; CDR3 DNA: TGTGCCAGCAGCCAAGATCACCGGGACTACTCCTACGAGCAGTACTTC; CDR3 protein: CASSQDHRDYSYEQYF
J gene: TRBJ1-1; V gene: TRBV21-1; D gene: -; CDR3 DNA: TGTGCCAGCACCAATTACAGGACCCGGAACACTGAAGCTTTCTTT; CDR3 protein: CASTNYRTRNTEAFF
J gene: TRBJ2-7; V gene: TRBV5-1; D gene: TRBD2; CDR3 DNA: TGCGCCAGCAGCATAGGACTAGCGGGGGCCTACGAGCAGTACTTC; CDR3 protein: CASSIGLAGAYEQYF
J gene: TRBJ1-1; V gene: TRBV18; D gene: -; CDR3 DNA: TGTGCCAGCTCACGACAGACAGCGAACACTGAAGCTTTCTTT; CDR3 protein: CASSRQTANTEAFF
J gene: TRBJ2-7; V gene: TRBV7-9; D gene: TRBD1; CDR3 DNA: TGTGCCAGCAGCTGGACAGGGCTTAGCGAGCAGTACTTC; CDR3 protein: CASSWTGLSEQYF
J gene: TRBJ1-2; V gene: TRBV10-3; D gene: -; CDR3 DNA: TGTGCCATCAGCCTCGGGACGGAAAATGGCTACACCTTC; CDR3 protein: CAISLGTENGYTF
J gene: TRBJ1-2; V gene: TRBV2; D gene: -; CDR3 DNA: TGTGCCAGCAGCGAAAGACGAGTAGACACCTTC; CDR3 protein: CASSERRVDTF